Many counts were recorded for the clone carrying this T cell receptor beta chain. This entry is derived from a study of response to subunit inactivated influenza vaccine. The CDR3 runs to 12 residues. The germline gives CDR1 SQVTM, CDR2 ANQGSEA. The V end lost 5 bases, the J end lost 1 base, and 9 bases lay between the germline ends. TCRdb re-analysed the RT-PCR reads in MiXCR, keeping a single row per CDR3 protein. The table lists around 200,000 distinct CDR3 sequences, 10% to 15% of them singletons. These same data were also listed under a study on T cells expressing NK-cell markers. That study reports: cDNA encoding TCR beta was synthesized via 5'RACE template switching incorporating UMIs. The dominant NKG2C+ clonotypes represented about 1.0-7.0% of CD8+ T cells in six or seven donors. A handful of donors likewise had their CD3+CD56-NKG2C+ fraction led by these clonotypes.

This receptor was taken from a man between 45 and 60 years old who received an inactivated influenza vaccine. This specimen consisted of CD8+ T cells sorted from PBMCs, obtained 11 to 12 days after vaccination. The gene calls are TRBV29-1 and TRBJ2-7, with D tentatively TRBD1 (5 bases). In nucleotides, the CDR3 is TGCAGCGTTTTTACAGGATCCTACGAGCAGTACTTC. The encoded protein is CSVFTGSYEQYF.